A selection of T cell receptor beta chains follows, all from one sample in a study of cytomegalovirus exposure and HLA in healthy donors. Using immunoSEQ multiplex PCR, the repertoire was profiled, and TCRdb retains in-frame clones only, with some absent. The sample has 130,000 or so clones, 60% to 80% seen once. The sequenced material came from PBMCs. All receptors come from a man between 45 and 60 years old in good health and CMV-seropositive. CDR3s include the opening cysteine and the closing phenylalanine or tryptophan. Each record gives: CDR3 protein, CDR3 DNA, V gene, D gene, clone size, J gene. D genes are given only for firm matches. The size field is filled for only some rows; it gives once, few, many or a size class.

CDR3: CASSFSQTNTEAFF
DNA: TGTGCCAGCAGTTTTTCACAGACGAACACTGAAGCTTTCTTT
V: TRBV27
D: NA
size: NA
J: TRBJ1-1

CDR3: CASSIGPGQPKQFF
DNA: TGTGCCAGTAGTATAGGACCGGGACAACCGAAGCAGTTCTTC
V: TRBV19
D: NA
size: NA
J: TRBJ2-1

CDR3: CASSQDGAGGTGNTIYF
DNA: TGCGCCAGCAGCCAAGACGGGGCAGGGGGGACGGGAAACACCATATATTTT
V: TRBV4-1
D: TRBD1
size: NA
J: TRBJ1-3

CDR3: CASSPDYNTGELFF
DNA: TGTGCCAGCAGCCCGGACTATAACACCGGGGAGCTGTTTTTT
V: TRBV11-3
D: NA
size: once
J: TRBJ2-2

CDR3: CASSATENTEAFF
DNA: TGTGCCAGCTCCGCGACAGAAAACACTGAAGCTTTCTTT
V: TRBV18
D: NA
size: NA
J: TRBJ1-1

CDR3: CASSLDPPGINYGYTF
DNA: TGTGCCAGCAGCTTAGACCCCCCAGGAATTAACTATGGCTACACCTTC
V: TRBV7-8
D: NA
size: NA
J: TRBJ1-2

CDR3: CASSWGLAGGGEQFF
DNA: TGTGCCAGCAGCTGGGGACTAGCGGGAGGAGGTGAGCAGTTCTTC
V: TRBV7-3
D: TRBD2
size: NA
J: TRBJ2-1

CDR3: CASSLRQGLNTEAFF
DNA: TGTGCCAGCAGCCTTAGACAGGGGCTGAACACTGAAGCTTTCTTT
V: TRBV7-6
D: TRBD1
size: few
J: TRBJ1-1

CDR3: CASSLLLQGRTGELFF
DNA: TGTGCCAGTAGCCTTCTACTACAGGGGAGAACCGGGGAGCTGTTTTTT
V: TRBV19
D: TRBD1
size: NA
J: TRBJ2-2

CDR3: CASSPGRNTEAFF
DNA: TGTGCCAGCTCACCAGGGAGGAACACTGAAGCTTTCTTT
V: TRBV18
D: NA
size: NA
J: TRBJ1-1

CDR3: CASSWPAAGGYNEQFF
DNA: TGCGCCAGCAGCTGGCCTGCAGCGGGGGGTTACAATGAGCAGTTCTTC
V: TRBV5-1
D: TRBD2
size: NA
J: TRBJ2-1

CDR3: CASSQIEGEGTEAFF
DNA: TGTGCCAGCAGCCAAATTGAGGGGGAAGGGACTGAAGCTTTCTTT
V: TRBV4-1
D: NA
size: NA
J: TRBJ1-1

CDR3: CASSPGGIGTDTQYF
DNA: TGTGCCAGCAGCCCAGGGGGCATAGGAACAGATACGCAGTATTTT
V: TRBV5-4
D: TRBD1
size: NA
J: TRBJ2-3

CDR3: CASSVKLGSKNIQYF
DNA: TGTGCCAGCAGCGTGAAATTGGGCAGCAAAAACATTCAGTACTTC
V: TRBV25-1
D: NA
size: NA
J: TRBJ2-4

CDR3: CASSWSGTVGGTQYF
DNA: TGTGCCAGCAGCTGGTCCGGGACAGTGGGGGGGACCCAGTACTTC
V: TRBV7-2
D: NA
size: NA
J: TRBJ2-5

CDR3: CAPRGWLGYEQYF
DNA: TGTGCCCCCAGAGGGTGGTTGGGCTACGAGCAGTACTTC
V: TRBV19
D: NA
size: NA
J: TRBJ2-7

CDR3: CASRPNRWTQYF
DNA: TGTGCCAGCAGGCCCAATCGGTGGACCCAGTACTTC
V: TRBV27
D: NA
size: NA
J: TRBJ2-5

CDR3: CASSQDYRRGDQPQHF
DNA: TGCGCCAGCAGCCAAGATTACAGGCGGGGCGATCAGCCCCAGCATTTT
V: TRBV4-3
D: NA
size: NA
J: TRBJ1-5

CDR3: CASRLSGGTSYNEQFF
DNA: TGTGCCAGCAGATTGTCAGGGGGTACGTCCTACAATGAGCAGTTCTTC
V: TRBV2
D: TRBD1
size: once
J: TRBJ2-1

CDR3: CASSLLGNTGELFF
DNA: TGTGCCAGCAGCTTACTAGGGAACACCGGGGAGCTGTTTTTT
V: TRBV7-9
D: NA
size: NA
J: TRBJ2-2

CDR3: CASSLGTGFDTQYF
DNA: TGTGCCAGCAGCTTAGGAACAGGGTTTGATACGCAGTATTTT
V: TRBV7-9
D: NA
size: NA
J: TRBJ2-3

CDR3: CASSRAGANTGELFF
DNA: TGCGCCAGCAGCCGGGCGGGGGCTAACACCGGGGAGCTGTTTTTT
V: TRBV5-1
D: NA
size: NA
J: TRBJ2-2